This record looks at one TCR beta chain sequence and its context. CDR1 SGHTS and CDR2 YDEGEE come from the germline V gene. The CDR3 totals 14 residues. The V gene lost 4 bases and the J gene lost 8 bases, with 15 bases spanning the gap. The record originates from a study of patients and donors after allogeneic stem cell transplantation. TCRdb re-called the RT-PCR reads through MiXCR, storing one row per CDR3 protein. Of about 88,000 distinct CDR3 sequences in the sample, about 48% were seen once. V and J are TRBV5-8 and TRBJ1-4; D unclear. Sequencing used blood, either unsorted or a sorted T cell fraction (not recorded which). The source is a human donor who was either an allogeneic HSCT recipient or a stem cell or donor lymphocyte infusion donor (not recorded which). It is not recorded whose cells these are; they may come from a transplant donor. DNA for the CDR3: TGTGCCAGCAGCCTACTCAAGGCCGAAGAAAAACTGTTTTTT. Amino acids: CASSLLKAEEKLFF.